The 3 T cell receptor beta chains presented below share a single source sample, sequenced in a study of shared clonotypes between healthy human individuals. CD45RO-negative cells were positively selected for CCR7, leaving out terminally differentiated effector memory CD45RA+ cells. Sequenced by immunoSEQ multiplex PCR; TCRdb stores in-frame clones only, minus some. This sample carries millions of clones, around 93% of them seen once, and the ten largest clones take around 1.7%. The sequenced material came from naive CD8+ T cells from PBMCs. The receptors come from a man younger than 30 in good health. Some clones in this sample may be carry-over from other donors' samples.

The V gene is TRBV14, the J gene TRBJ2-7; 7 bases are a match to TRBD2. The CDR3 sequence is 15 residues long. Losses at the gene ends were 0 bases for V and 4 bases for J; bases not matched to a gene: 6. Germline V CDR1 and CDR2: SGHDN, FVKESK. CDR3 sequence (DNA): TGTGCCAGCAGCCAAGACCGCGGGAGTAAGTACGAGCAGTACTTC. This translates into CASSQDRGSKYEQYF. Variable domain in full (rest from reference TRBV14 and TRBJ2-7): EAGVTQFPSHSVIEKGQTVTLRCDPISGHDNLYWYRRVMGKEIKFLLHFVKESKQDESGMPNNRFLAERTGGTYSTLKVQPAELEDSGVYFCASSQDRGSKYEQYFGPGTRLTVT.

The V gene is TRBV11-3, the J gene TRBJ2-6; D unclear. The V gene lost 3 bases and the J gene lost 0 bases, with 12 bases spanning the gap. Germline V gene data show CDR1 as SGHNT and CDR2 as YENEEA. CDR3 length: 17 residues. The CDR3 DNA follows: TGTGCCAGCAGCTTGACCAACTCCGGCTCTGGGGCCAACGTCCTGACTTTC. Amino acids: CASSLTNSGSGANVLTF.

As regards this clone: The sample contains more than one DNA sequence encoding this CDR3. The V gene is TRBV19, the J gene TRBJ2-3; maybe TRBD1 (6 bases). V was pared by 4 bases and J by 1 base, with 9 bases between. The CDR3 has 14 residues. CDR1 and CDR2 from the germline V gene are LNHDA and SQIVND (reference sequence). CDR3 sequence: CASSTRQGTDTQYF. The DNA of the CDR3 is TGTGCCAGTAGTACCCGACAGGGCACAGATACGCAGTATTTT.